These 25 T cell receptor beta chains were sequenced from one sample in a study of blood T cell repertoires in COVID-19. The protocol was immunoSEQ multiplex PCR, while the TCRdb copy is restricted to in-frame clones and leaves out a portion. The sample has approximately 250,000 clones, around 84% seen once. Sequencing was performed on peripheral blood. These receptors all come from a man aged 55-75 years with acute or convalescent COVID-19.

The chain has TRBV3-1 (or the pseudogene TRBV3-2) and TRBJ2-7, with 8 bases aligning to TRBD2. The junction had 10 bases not matched to a gene; V was cut back by 0 bases and J by 0 bases. The length of the CDR3 is 18 residues. Germline lookup yields CDR1 LGHDT and CDR2 YNNKEL (reference sequence). The CDR3 loop is CASSQDKRGGKSSYEQYF. As DNA, the CDR3 is TGTGCCAGCAGCCAAGATAAACGGGGGGGAAAGAGCTCCTACGAGCAGTACTTC.

The rearrangement uses TRBV12-3 or TRBV12-4 and TRBJ1-6, with D possibly being TRBD1 (5 bases). The CDR3 has 13 amino acids. Trimming stripped 3 bases from V and 10 bases from J, with 10 bases between. The CDR3 coding sequence is TGTGCCAGCAGTTTTCAGGGAGGATCACCCCTCCACTTT. The encoded protein is CASSFQGGSPLHF.

This sequence joins TRBV6-5 and TRBJ1-2, with 9 bases lining up with TRBD1. J was trimmed by 4 bases and V by 8 bases; bases with no gene match: 5. Germline CDR1 MNHEY, CDR2 SVGAGI. The CDR3 covers 13 residues. CDR3 region: CASGGQGTYGYTF. CDR3 nucleotide sequence: TGTGCCAGCGGGGGACAGGGAACCTATGGCTACACCTTC.

J is TRBJ1-2 and V is TRBV29-1; 9 nucleotides match TRBD1. The germline V gene encodes CDR1 SQVTM and CDR2 ANQGSEA. This CDR3 region has 15 residues. The V segment lost 6 bases and the J segment 2 bases; nucleotides outside the gene matches: 10. CDR3 in amino acids: CSVPDRGVDNYGYTF. CDR3 coding DNA: TGCAGCGTCCCGGACAGGGGAGTTGACAACTATGGCTACACCTTC.

This clone was found once. The gene calls are TRBV9 and TRBJ2-4; 11 nucleotides align to TRBD2. CDR3 length: 18 residues. CDR1 is SGDLS and CDR2 is YYNGEE in the germline V gene. After removal of 0 bases from V and 7 bases from J, the junction contained 12 bases not matched to a gene. The DNA of the CDR3 is TGTGCCAGCAGCGTAGGCCCCCCAATAGCGGGAGGGAGGAACATTCAGTACTTC. It codes for CASSVGPPIAGGRNIQYF.

In its sample, this clone was seen once. The chain links TRBV19 to TRBJ2-3; 14 bases match TRBD2. The CDR3 length is 17 residues. The germline CDR1 and CDR2 sequences are LNHDA and SQIVND (reference sequence). The trim removed 5 bases at V and 1 base at J, leaving 5 bases unmatched. The CDR3: CASSPGTSGSRTDTQYF. The CDR3 DNA sequence: TGTGCCAGTAGTCCCGGGACTAGCGGGAGTCGCACAGATACGCAGTATTTT.

V and J are TRBV3-1 (or the pseudogene TRBV3-2) and TRBJ2-3, with TRBD1 matching 7 bases. The CDR3 runs to 18 residues. The germline V gene encodes CDR1 LGHDT and CDR2 YNNKEL (reference sequence). The V and J ends lost 1 base and 2 bases, in that order; junction bases with no gene match: 12. The CDR3 is CASSQGPPGQSFTDTQYF. CDR3 coding DNA: TGTGCCAGCAGCCAAGGTCCCCCGGGACAGTCCTTCACAGATACGCAGTATTTT.

CDR3: CASSLANRNYGYTF. In nucleotides, the CDR3 is TGTGCCAGCAGCTTGGCCAACAGAAATTATGGCTACACCTTC. This rearrangement joins TRBV5-8 to TRBJ1-2; unclear D gene. This CDR3 is 14 amino acids long. Germline CDR1 SGHTS, CDR2 YDEGEE. Trimming removed 0 bases at V and 5 bases at J, with 11 bases between. Full variable domain (missing parts from reference TRBV5-8 and TRBJ1-2): EAGVTQSPTHLIKTRGQQATLRCSPISGHTSVYWYQQALGLGLQFLLWYDEGEERNRGNFPPRFSGRQFPNYSSELNVNALELEDSALYLCASSLANRNYGYTFGSGTRLTVV.

Details on this clone: At one of its ends the junction is not consistent with the germline gene, which may arise from a read error. V gene TRBV7-7 combines with J gene TRBJ2-1; perhaps D is TRBD1 or TRBD2 (5 bases each). The CDR3 loop spans 13 amino acids. CDR1 is SSHAT, CDR2 FNYEAQ, per germline (reference sequence). The DNA of the CDR3 is TGTGCTAGCAGCTTAGCGACAGACAATGAGCAGTTCTTC. This sequence encodes CASSLATDNEQFF. The whole variable domain, remainder taken from reference TRBV7-7 and TRBJ2-1, is GAGVSQSPRYKVTKRGQDVTLRCDPISSHATLYWYQQALGQGPEFLTYFNYEAQPDKSGLPSDRFSAERPEGSISTLTIQRTEQRDSAMYRCASSLATDNEQFFGPGTRLTVL.

This clone was counted a single time. The J gene is TRBJ2-1, the V gene TRBV28; 8 nucleotides align to TRBD1. The CDR3 spans 13 residues. V gave up 4 bases and J gave up 10 bases; unmatched junction bases: 6. Per germline, CDR1 MDHEN and CDR2 SYDVKM. The CDR3 nucleotides read TGTGCCAGCAGTTCCTTTTACAGGGGGGAGCAGTTCTTC. Amino acid sequence: CASSSFYRGEQFF.

This rearrangement joins TRBV19 to TRBJ1-2; 9 bases line up with TRBD1. CDR1 is LNHDA, CDR2 SQIVND, per germline (reference sequence). This CDR3 is 14 amino acids long. The junction had 6 bases not matched to a gene; V was cut back by 5 bases and J by 5 bases. The CDR3 protein is CASSPRDRAYGYTF. CDR3 nucleotides: TGTGCCAGTAGTCCCCGGGACAGGGCTTATGGCTACACCTTC.

As regards this clone: The same CDR3 also results from other DNA sequences found in this sample. The chain uses TRBV18 and TRBJ2-5; 7 bases align to TRBD1. Germline trimming cut 5 bases from V and 2 bases from J; bases unmatched to any gene: 2. CDR3 size: 13 residues. Looked up from germline, CDR1 is KGHSH and CDR2 is LQKENI. The CDR3 sequence is CASSGTEQETQYF. As DNA, the CDR3 is TGTGCCAGCTCAGGGACAGAACAAGAGACCCAGTACTTC.

The CDR3 nucleotides are TGTGCCAGCAGTTTCTTCCAGAGCACAGATACGCAGTATTTT. Translating it yields CASSFFQSTDTQYF. This chain connects TRBV27 to TRBJ2-3; D call uncertain. V lost 3 bases, J lost 0 bases, and 7 bases lay in between. This CDR3 is 14 amino acids long. From germline, CDR1 is MNHEY and CDR2 SMNVEV (reference sequence).

V is TRBV5-6 and J is TRBJ2-5, with 13 bases identical to TRBD2. The CDR3 spans 18 residues. Per the germline V gene, CDR1 is SGHDT and CDR2 is YYEEEE. J lost 4 bases, V lost 2 bases, and 11 bases had no gene match. This CDR3 is CASSFRTSGSKGTETQYF. The CDR3 region has the DNA TGTGCCAGCAGCTTTCGGACTAGCGGGAGTAAGGGGACAGAGACCCAGTACTTC.

This chain connects TRBV12-3 or TRBV12-4 to TRBJ1-1; D might be TRBD1 (5 bases). V was shortened by 3 bases and J by 1 base, with 6 bases between the two germline ends. The CDR3 has 13 residues. CDR3 nucleotide sequence: TGTGCCAGCAGTTTTAGGGGGAACACTGAAGCTTTCTTT. This codes for CASSFRGNTEAFF.

The chain couples TRBV5-4 to TRBJ2-2, with 7 bases that match TRBD1. Looked up from germline, CDR1 is SGHNT and CDR2 is YYREEE (reference sequence). V dropped 3 bases and J dropped 2; count of bases not matched to a gene: 7. This CDR3 comprises 16 residues. CDR3 residues: CASSSPRQGNTGELFF. The CDR3, as DNA: TGTGCCAGCAGCTCCCCCCGACAGGGAAACACCGGGGAGCTGTTTTTT. Filled out from reference TRBV5-4 and TRBJ2-2, the complete variable domain reads ETGVTQSPTHLIKTRGQQVTLRCSSQSGHNTVSWYQQALGQGPQFIFQYYREEENGRGNFPPRFSGLQFPNYSSELNVNALELDDSALYLCASSSPRQGNTGELFFGEGSRLTVL.

The chain couples TRBV7-6 to TRBJ2-5; 7 nucleotides agree with TRBD1. This CDR3 is built from 15 residues. J was trimmed by 4 bases and V by 5 bases; bases with no gene match: 10. From germline, CDR1 is SGHVS and CDR2 FNYEAQ. The CDR3 sequence: CASSVFTGAVETQYF. The CDR3 DNA is TGTGCCAGCAGCGTCTTTACAGGGGCGGTAGAGACCCAGTACTTC.

The J gene is TRBJ2-7, the V gene TRBV19; possible D gene TRBD2, 7 bases. This CDR3 comprises 14 residues. The ends were cut back, 5 bases at V and 3 bases at J, with 14 bases in the middle. Germline V gene data show CDR1 as LNHDA and CDR2 as SQIVND (reference sequence). Here the CDR3 reads CASSQRGANYEQYF. The DNA of the CDR3 is TGTGCCAGTAGTCAACGGGGGGCAAACTACGAGCAGTACTTC.

The genes are TRBV3-1 (or the pseudogene TRBV3-2) and TRBJ2-7; D possibly corresponds to TRBD1 (5 bases). The CDR3 runs 14 residues. Germline CDR1 LGHDT, CDR2 YNNKEL (reference sequence). The V and J ends lost 4 bases and 1 base respectively, with 11 bases between them. CDR3 sequence reads: CASSRQGSSYEQYF. The CDR3 DNA is TGTGCCAGCAGCCGGCAGGGTAGTTCCTACGAGCAGTACTTC.

The J gene is TRBJ2-1, the V gene TRBV11-2, with TRBD1 identical over 7 bases. After removal of 2 bases from V and 0 bases from J, the junction contained 7 bases not matched to a gene. The CDR3 is 17 residues long. Looked up from germline, CDR1 is SGHAT and CDR2 is FQNNGV. The CDR3 region has the DNA TGTGCCAGCAGCTTAAACAGGGGACAGAGCTCCTACAATGAGCAGTTCTTC. Encoded protein: CASSLNRGQSSYNEQFF.

This chain links TRBV18 with TRBJ2-7; 9 bases map to TRBD2. Trimming took 5 bases from V and 2 from J; bases not matched to a gene: 7. This CDR3 comprises 15 residues. Germline loops: CDR1 KGHSH, CDR2 LQKENI. The DNA of the CDR3 is TGTGCCAGCTCAACGACTAGCGGCTTTACCTACGAGCAGTACTTC. This encodes CASSTTSGFTYEQYF.

CDR3 sequence: CASSTDRVGTGELFF. The CDR3 DNA follows: TGCGCCAGCAGCACGGACAGGGTAGGGACCGGGGAGCTGTTTTTT. The chain employs TRBV5-1 and TRBJ2-2, with 8 bases identical to TRBD1. The CDR3 runs to 15 residues. The V gene's germline CDR1 is SGHRS and CDR2 YFSETQ. The trim removed 4 bases at V and 5 bases at J, leaving 7 bases unmatched.

This clone has just a few counts. The V and J genes are TRBV9 and TRBJ2-5; maybe TRBD2 (6 bases). V lost 6 bases and J 4 bases, leaving 16 bases between the germline ends. This CDR3 spans 14 amino acids. Germline V gene data show CDR1 as SGDLS and CDR2 as YYNGEE. The CDR3, as DNA: TGTGCCAGCACTAGAGGAGGGGTATCAGAGACCCAGTACTTC. Amino acid sequence: CASTRGGVSETQYF.

This clone occurred a few times. DNA for the CDR3: TGTGCCAGCAGTTTTCGGGCCAGGAGGGTGGCAGATACGCAGTATTTT. Its translation: CASSFRARRVADTQYF. V gene TRBV28 combines with J gene TRBJ2-3; D may be TRBD2 (6 bases). Germline CDR1 MDHEN, CDR2 SYDVKM. The V end was cut by 3 bases, the J end by 4 bases, with 17 bases between. The CDR3 spans 16 residues.

The chain combines TRBV19 with TRBJ2-2; possibly TRBD2 for D (5 bases). CDR1 is LNHDA, CDR2 SQIVND, per germline (reference sequence). This CDR3 has 12 residues. V lost 4 bases and J 6 bases, leaving 6 bases between the germline ends. The CDR3 bases are TGTGCCAGTAGTAAGGAGGCCGGGGAGCTGTTTTTT. Encoded protein: CASSKEAGELFF.